Listed below are T cell receptor beta chains from one sample, sequenced in a study of shared clonotypes between healthy human individuals. Measured with immunoSEQ multiplex PCR; TCRdb has only the in-frame clones, and not every one. The sample records a few million clones, 85% to 95% being singletons. The material sequenced was naive CD4+ T cells sorted from blood. All receptors derive from a man between 18 and 29 years old in good health. CDR3s include the opening cysteine and the closing phenylalanine or tryptophan. D genes are given only for firm matches. Clone size, where shown, is once, few, many, or a class for clones that have expanded.

TRBV19	TRBJ2-2	TRBD2	once	TGTGCCAGTAGGGAACGCGGGACTAGTCTCACCGGGGAGCTGTTTTTT	CASRERGTSLTGELFF
TRBV7-9	TRBJ2-1	TRBD2	.	TGTGCCAGCAGCTTACGGGGGGATTCCTACAATGAGCAGTTCTTC	CASSLRGDSYNEQFF
TRBV18	TRBJ2-3	TRBD1	.	TGTGCCAGCTCACCTTTACAGGGGGCGCAGGATACGCAGTATTTT	CASSPLQGAQDTQYF
TRBV25-1	TRBJ1-2	.	.	TGTGCCAGCAGTGAAGGCCTGGGTTTCGATGGCTACACCTTC	CASSEGLGFDGYTF
TRBV14	TRBJ1-3	TRBD1	few	TGTGCGACAGGGGGGACTGGAAACACCATATATTTT	CATGGTGNTIYF
TRBV6-1	TRBJ2-7	TRBD1	.	TGTGCCAGCAGAGACAGGGGGCGATACGAGCAGTACTTC	CASRDRGRYEQYF
TRBV7-6	TRBJ1-4	.	.	TGTGCCAGCAGCTTCCAAGGAAACTTTAATGAAAAACTGTTTTTT	CASSFQGNFNEKLFF
TRBV5-1	TRBJ2-1	TRBD2	.	TGCGCCAGCAGCTCATCTATAGCGGGTAGCTTCTACAATGAGCAGTTCTTC	CASSSSIAGSFYNEQFF
TRBV18	TRBJ1-1	.	.	TGTGCCAGCTCACCATCTGGGCCCGGCACTGAAGCTTTCTTT	CASSPSGPGTEAFF
TRBV7-9	TRBJ2-5	TRBD1	.	TGTGCCAGCAGCTTAGACGCAGACAGGGTAAAAGAGACCCAGTACTTC	CASSLDADRVKETQYF
TRBV5-4	TRBJ2-3	.	.	TGTGCCAGCAGCTTGAGGTTGCCAGATACGCAGTATTTT	CASSLRLPDTQYF